These 2 T cell receptor beta chains were sequenced from one sample in a study of CD8+ T cells in alopecia areata. The pooled cutaneous lymph node cells were sorted using several markers (CD4, CD8alpha, NKG2D, NKG2ACE and others). cDNA reverse transcribed from extracted RNA served as the sequencing template. Measured with immunoSEQ multiplex PCR; TCRdb has only the in-frame clones, and not every one. The sample lists around 290,000 clones, none appearing once, the ten largest making up 1.2%. The sequenced sample consisted of CD4+ T cells sorted from a lymph node. These receptors came from a C3H/HeJ mouse with alopecia areata. Strain MHC haplotype: H2-k.

This clone was seen a few times. Gene names are the mouse ones. The read terminates 4 residues before the CDR3 end, so the remaining end is supplied by the germline J gene. The chain is built from TRBV19 and TRBJ2-7; 10 bases align to TRBD2. CDR1 FNHDT and CDR2 SITEND come from the germline V gene (reference sequence). This CDR3 is built from 14 residues. Incomplete CDR3 DNA: TGTGCCAGCAGTATAAAGACTGGGGGGTAT. Encoded protein: CASSIKTGGY. The full CDR3 is CASSIKTGGYEQYF.

Only a few counts were recorded for this clone. Gene names are mouse gene names. The read ends 4 residues early relative to the CDR3; the germline J gene fills the gap. Other DNA sequences of this sample code for an identical CDR3. V and J are TRBV17 and TRBJ2-7; D is uncertain. CDR1 and CDR2 from the germline V gene are MNHDT and YYDKIL. This CDR3 region has 11 residues. CDR3 DNA, as far as it was read: TGTGCTAGCAGTAGACAGTAT. Encoded protein: CASSRQY. In full, the CDR3 reads CASSRQYEQYF.